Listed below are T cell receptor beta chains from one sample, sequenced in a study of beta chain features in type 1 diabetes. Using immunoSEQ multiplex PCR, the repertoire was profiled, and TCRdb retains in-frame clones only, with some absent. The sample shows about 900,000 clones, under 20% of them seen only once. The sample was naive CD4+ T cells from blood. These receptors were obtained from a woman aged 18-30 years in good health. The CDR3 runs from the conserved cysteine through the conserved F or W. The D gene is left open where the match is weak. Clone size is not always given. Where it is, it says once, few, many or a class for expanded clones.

CDR3aa: CASSVGPSGGQETQYF; CDR3nt: TGTGCCAGCAGCGTAGGGCCTAGCGGGGGTCAAGAGACCCAGTACTTC; d_gene: TRBD2; v_gene: TRBV9; j_gene: TRBJ2-5; abundance: .
CDR3aa: CATSNSGYSGANVLTF; CDR3nt: TGTGCCACCAGCAACAGCGGTTACTCTGGGGCCAACGTCCTGACTTTC; d_gene: .; v_gene: TRBV15; j_gene: TRBJ2-6; abundance: few
CDR3aa: CASSNTDTQYF; CDR3nt: TGTGCCAGCAGTAACACAGATACGCAGTATTTT; d_gene: .; v_gene: TRBV6-6; j_gene: TRBJ2-3; abundance: .
CDR3aa: CASSLEQGLYEQYF; CDR3nt: TGTGCCAGCAGCTTAGAGCAGGGTCTATACGAGCAGTACTTC; d_gene: .; v_gene: TRBV7-2; j_gene: TRBJ2-7; abundance: .
CDR3aa: CASSSYTGELFF; CDR3nt: TGTGCCAGCAGCTCTTACACCGGGGAGCTGTTTTTT; d_gene: .; v_gene: TRBV7-3; j_gene: TRBJ2-2; abundance: few
CDR3aa: CASSFQVPASSGANVLTF; CDR3nt: TGCGCCAGCAGCTTTCAGGTTCCAGCTTCCTCTGGGGCCAACGTCCTGACTTTC; d_gene: .; v_gene: TRBV5-1; j_gene: TRBJ2-6; abundance: .
CDR3aa: CASSSTGATNEKLFF; CDR3nt: TGTGCCAGCAGCTCGACAGGAGCGACTAATGAAAAACTGTTTTTT; d_gene: .; v_gene: TRBV5-4; j_gene: TRBJ1-4; abundance: once
CDR3aa: CASSFTAGVSEQYF; CDR3nt: TGTGCCAGCTCATTTACAGCGGGAGTGTCCGAGCAGTACTTC; d_gene: TRBD2; v_gene: TRBV18; j_gene: TRBJ2-7; abundance: few
CDR3aa: CASSAGGAFYSNQPQHF; CDR3nt: TGTGCCAGCAGCGCCGGGGGGGCATTCTATAGCAATCAGCCCCAGCATTTT; d_gene: .; v_gene: TRBV7-8; j_gene: TRBJ1-5; abundance: .
CDR3aa: CASSLVTAADTQYF; CDR3nt: TGTGCCAGCAGCTTGGTTACGGCCGCAGATACGCAGTATTTT; d_gene: .; v_gene: TRBV5-4; j_gene: TRBJ2-3; abundance: .
CDR3aa: CASSLVLGNTGELFF; CDR3nt: TGCGCCAGCAGCTTGGTGCTAGGAAACACCGGGGAGCTGTTTTTT; d_gene: .; v_gene: TRBV5-1; j_gene: TRBJ2-2; abundance: .
CDR3aa: CASSLGGRRNNEQFF; CDR3nt: TGTGCCAGCAGCTTAGGCGGGAGGCGGAACAATGAGCAGTTCTTC; d_gene: TRBD2; v_gene: TRBV7-6; j_gene: TRBJ2-1; abundance: few
CDR3aa: CASSQDLLAGGTDTQYF; CDR3nt: TGCGCCAGCAGCCAAGATCTCCTAGCGGGAGGCACAGATACGCAGTATTTT; d_gene: TRBD2; v_gene: TRBV5-4; j_gene: TRBJ2-3; abundance: .
CDR3aa: CASSLGGGLNEQFF; CDR3nt: TGTGCCAGCAGCTTAGGAGGCGGACTCAATGAGCAGTTCTTC; d_gene: .; v_gene: TRBV7-9; j_gene: TRBJ2-1; abundance: few
CDR3aa: CASTQLPSYEQYF; CDR3nt: TGTGCCAGCACTCAACTGCCAAGTTACGAGCAGTACTTC; d_gene: .; v_gene: TRBV2; j_gene: TRBJ2-7; abundance: few
CDR3aa: CASSPRERAYTDTQYF; CDR3nt: TGTGCCAGCTCACCACGGGAGCGGGCGTACACAGATACGCAGTATTTT; d_gene: .; v_gene: TRBV18; j_gene: TRBJ2-3; abundance: few
CDR3aa: CASSLTVNTGELFF; CDR3nt: TGTGCCAGCAGCTTAACGGTTAACACCGGGGAGCTGTTTTTT; d_gene: .; v_gene: TRBV7-2; j_gene: TRBJ2-2; abundance: .
CDR3aa: CASSVAYSGRAGSDTQYF; CDR3nt: TGTGCCAGCAGCGTAGCTTATAGCGGGAGGGCCGGGTCAGATACGCAGTATTTT; d_gene: TRBD2; v_gene: TRBV9; j_gene: TRBJ2-3; abundance: few
CDR3aa: CASSLNPLAGGGDTQYF; CDR3nt: TGTGCCAGCAGCTTAAATCCGCTAGCGGGAGGTGGGGATACGCAGTATTTT; d_gene: TRBD2; v_gene: TRBV7-3; j_gene: TRBJ2-3; abundance: .
CDR3aa: CASSQDLWTVGNQPQHF; CDR3nt: TGTGCCAGCAGCCAAGATCTTTGGACAGTAGGGAATCAGCCCCAGCATTTT; d_gene: .; v_gene: TRBV4-2; j_gene: TRBJ1-5; abundance: .
CDR3aa: CASSFGNTGELFF; CDR3nt: TGTGCCAGCAGCTTCGGTAACACCGGGGAGCTGTTTTTT; d_gene: .; v_gene: TRBV7-2; j_gene: TRBJ2-2; abundance: few
CDR3aa: CASRQEYTDTQYF; CDR3nt: TGTGCCAGTAGACAGGAGTACACAGATACGCAGTATTTT; d_gene: .; v_gene: TRBV19; j_gene: TRBJ2-3; abundance: .
CDR3aa: CASTWSREEGYTF; CDR3nt: TGTGCCAGCACATGGTCCAGGGAGGAGGGCTACACCTTC; d_gene: .; v_gene: TRBV2; j_gene: TRBJ1-2; abundance: .
CDR3aa: CASSLDGTTRKQYF; CDR3nt: TGTGCCAGCAGCTTAGACGGGACTACTCGCAAGCAGTACTTC; d_gene: TRBD2; v_gene: TRBV7-2; j_gene: TRBJ2-7; abundance: .